The rows below give T cell receptor beta chains drawn from one sample of a study of T cell repertoires in cytomegalovirus infection. No antigen has been assigned to these receptors. Via MiXCR, TCRdb re-called the reads, giving one row per CDR3 protein. The sample includes roughly 280,000 distinct CDR3 sequences, 22% of them seen just once. The source material was cultured PBMCs, sampled from culture after CMV antigen stimulation. Receptors were obtained from a human donor in good health (CMV status not recorded). Some clones in this sample may be carry-over from other donors' samples. Both conserved end residues are part of each CDR3. Fields, in order: V gene, J gene, clone size, D gene, CDR3 DNA, CDR3 protein. The D gene is left open where the match is weak. Clone size is shown for a subset of rows, as once, few, many or a class of expanded clone.

V: TRBV27
J: TRBJ2-1
size: NA
D: TRBD2
DNA: TGTGCCAGCAGTTTAGTATCTAGCGGCGGGGAATATGAGCAGTTCTTC
CDR3: CASSLVSSGGEYEQFF

V: TRBV27
J: TRBJ2-1
size: NA
D: NA
DNA: TGTGCCAGCAGTTTAAAGGGGTATGAGCAGTTCTTC
CDR3: CASSLKGYEQFF

V: TRBV29-1
J: TRBJ1-2
size: few
D: NA
DNA: TGCAGCGTTGAAGATCCATTCGGGGCGGGCTACACCTTC
CDR3: CSVEDPFGAGYTF

V: TRBV7-9
J: TRBJ1-3
size: few
D: NA
DNA: TGTGCCAGCAGCTTTGACGCAGCATCTGGAAACACCATATATTTT
CDR3: CASSFDAASGNTIYF

V: TRBV4-2
J: TRBJ1-4
size: few
D: TRBD1
DNA: TGTGCCAGCAGCCAAGTACAGGGGTCCACTAATGAAAAACTGTTTTTT
CDR3: CASSQVQGSTNEKLFF

V: TRBV7-2
J: TRBJ1-1
size: many
D: NA
DNA: TGTGCCAGCAGCTCCTCTCAGGGGAACACTGAAGCTTTCTTT
CDR3: CASSSSQGNTEAFF

V: TRBV4-1
J: TRBJ1-2
size: NA
D: TRBD1
DNA: TGCGCCAGCAGCCAACCCCCCCAGGGGGCATATGATGGCTACACCTTC
CDR3: CASSQPPQGAYDGYTF

V: TRBV19
J: TRBJ1-2
size: NA
D: NA
DNA: TGTGCCAGTAGTAAAAAGATCAACTATGGCTACACCTTC
CDR3: CASSKKINYGYTF

V: TRBV20-1
J: TRBJ1-2
size: NA
D: TRBD1
DNA: TGCAGTGCCCCGGAAACAGGGGCCCATGGCTACACCTTC
CDR3: CSAPETGAHGYTF

V: TRBV5-4
J: TRBJ2-6
size: many
D: NA
DNA: TGTGCCAGCAGCGCGATGGACTCTGGGGCCAACGTCCTGACTTTC
CDR3: CASSAMDSGANVLTF

V: TRBV6-2/TRBV6-3
J: TRBJ2-7
size: NA
D: NA
DNA: TGTGCCAGCAGCTACGGGAATGACGGCGAGCAGTACTTC
CDR3: CASSYGNDGEQYF

V: TRBV11-3
J: TRBJ2-5
size: few
D: NA
DNA: TGTGCCAGCAGCCAGCTTGCGGGGCCCGACCTTCAAGAGACCCAGTACTTC
CDR3: CASSQLAGPDLQETQYF

V: TRBV15
J: TRBJ2-1
size: few
D: TRBD1
DNA: TGTGCCACCAGCAGAGCTCCCACAGGGGCCAATGAGCAGTTCTTC
CDR3: CATSRAPTGANEQFF

V: TRBV7-2
J: TRBJ2-1
size: many
D: TRBD2
DNA: TGTGCCAGCAGCCCGCTAGCGGGAGGTTTGAATGAGCAGTTCTTC
CDR3: CASSPLAGGLNEQFF

V: TRBV6-6
J: TRBJ2-1
size: few
D: NA
DNA: TGTGCCAGCAGCTTACCGGGACCCATAACCCATGAGCAGTTCTTC
CDR3: CASSLPGPITHEQFF

V: TRBV12-3/TRBV12-4
J: TRBJ2-3
size: many
D: NA
DNA: TGTGCCAGCAGTTTCGAGGAGGACGCAGATACGCAGTATTTT
CDR3: CASSFEEDADTQYF

V: TRBV27
J: TRBJ2-3
size: few
D: NA
DNA: TGTGCCAGCAGTTCAGCCCCGGGCGCAGATACGCAGTATTTT
CDR3: CASSSAPGADTQYF

V: TRBV5-6
J: TRBJ2-5
size: NA
D: NA
DNA: TGTGCCAGCAGTGTATCTGGTAGTGAGACCCAGTACTTC
CDR3: CASSVSGSETQYF

V: TRBV6-6
J: TRBJ1-2
size: NA
D: TRBD1
DNA: TGTGCCAGCAGTTACTCATGGACAGGGGGGTCCAACTATGGCTACACCTTC
CDR3: CASSYSWTGGSNYGYTF

V: TRBV7-6
J: TRBJ1-3
size: NA
D: NA
DNA: TGTGCCAGCCGATCCGAGATAGTTGGAAACACCATATATTTT
CDR3: CASRSEIVGNTIYF

V: TRBV5-1
J: TRBJ2-3
size: NA
D: NA
DNA: TGCGCCAGCAGCTTGGAGAGGGGGGCTAGAGATACGCAGTATTTT
CDR3: CASSLERGARDTQYF

V: TRBV5-4
J: TRBJ2-2
size: NA
D: NA
DNA: TGTGCCAGCAGCTTGTTTCGGCAGGGGAGTAGTAGCGGACCTCTGAACACCGGGGAGCTGTTTTTT
CDR3: CASSLFRQGSSSGPLNTGELFF

V: TRBV5-1
J: TRBJ1-1
size: NA
D: NA
DNA: TGCGCCAGTCACTATTGGAGCGGTATCCTCGATAACACTGAAGCTTTCTTT
CDR3: CASHYWSGILDNTEAFF

V: TRBV5-5
J: TRBJ2-1
size: many
D: NA
DNA: TGTGCCAGCAGTATAGACACAGCCTACAATGAGCAGTTCTTC
CDR3: CASSIDTAYNEQFF

V: TRBV18
J: TRBJ1-5
size: NA
D: NA
DNA: TGTGCCAGCTCACCACAGGCTGCAGGCGCCAGCAATCAGCCCCAGCATTTT
CDR3: CASSPQAAGASNQPQHF

V: TRBV19
J: TRBJ1-5
size: NA
D: TRBD1
DNA: TGTGCCAGGGATAATCGACAGGGTTGGAGCAATCAGCCCCAGCATTTT
CDR3: CARDNRQGWSNQPQHF

V: TRBV6-5
J: TRBJ1-1
size: many
D: NA
DNA: TGTGCCAGCAGTTACGGCGGGGGAGCGGACACTGAAGCTTTCTTT
CDR3: CASSYGGGADTEAFF

V: TRBV2
J: TRBJ1-5
size: medium-sized
D: TRBD1
DNA: TGTGCCAGCAGGGAGGGACAGGTGAGCAATCAGCCCCAGCATTTT
CDR3: CASREGQVSNQPQHF

V: TRBV7-9
J: TRBJ2-1
size: many
D: NA
DNA: TGTGCCAGCAGCTTACGTGGGAACAATGAGCAGTTCTTC
CDR3: CASSLRGNNEQFF

V: TRBV18
J: TRBJ2-3
size: few
D: NA
DNA: TGTGCCAGCTCACCCCCGGCGGGGACAGATACGCAGTATTTT
CDR3: CASSPPAGTDTQYF

V: TRBV7-2
J: TRBJ2-5
size: many
D: TRBD2
DNA: TGTGCCAGCAGCCAAGGACTAGCGGGAGCGGGTGGGACCCAGTACTTC
CDR3: CASSQGLAGAGGTQYF

V: TRBV29-1
J: TRBJ2-1
size: NA
D: NA
DNA: TGCAGCGTCGCCGGGACCAACAATGAGCAGTTCTTC
CDR3: CSVAGTNNEQFF

V: TRBV7-8
J: TRBJ2-3
size: many
D: NA
DNA: TGTGCCAGCAGCTTAGTGTCGGGACTGGGGGCAGATACGCAGTATTTT
CDR3: CASSLVSGLGADTQYF

V: TRBV28
J: TRBJ1-3
size: few
D: NA
DNA: TGTGCCAGCGCGGCAGTAAGCTCTGGAAACACCATATATTTT
CDR3: CASAAVSSGNTIYF

V: TRBV7-2
J: TRBJ2-2
size: few
D: NA
DNA: TGTGCCAGCAGCTTAGGTTGGACAAGTGGCGGGGAGCTGTTTTTT
CDR3: CASSLGWTSGGELFF

V: TRBV29-1
J: TRBJ2-5
size: NA
D: NA
DNA: TGCAGCGTTGATCTGACAGGATGGGCGGAGACCCAGTACTTC
CDR3: CSVDLTGWAETQYF

V: TRBV7-2
J: TRBJ2-3
size: many
D: NA
DNA: TGTGCCAGCAGCTTTACGGTCCAGGGAGTTTCTCGGGATACGCAGTATTTT
CDR3: CASSFTVQGVSRDTQYF

V: TRBV15
J: TRBJ2-3
size: few
D: TRBD2
DNA: TGTGCCACCAGCAGAGGGGAGGGTTCTAGCACAGATACGCAGTATTTT
CDR3: CATSRGEGSSTDTQYF

V: TRBV5-1
J: TRBJ1-5
size: NA
D: TRBD1
DNA: TGCGCCAGCAGCTTCCAGGGGGATGGACAGCCCCAGCATTTT
CDR3: CASSFQGDGQPQHF

V: TRBV6-2/TRBV6-3
J: TRBJ2-1
size: NA
D: TRBD2
DNA: TGTGCCAGCAGTGACTCGGGACTAGCGGGAGGGTTGACCTACAATGAGCAGTTCTTC
CDR3: CASSDSGLAGGLTYNEQFF

V: TRBV5-4
J: TRBJ2-7
size: many
D: TRBD1
DNA: TGTGCCAGCAGCGCACGGACAGGAATACCCTACGAGCAGTACTTC
CDR3: CASSARTGIPYEQYF

V: TRBV7-8
J: TRBJ1-5
size: many
D: NA
DNA: TGTGCCAGCAGCTTAGCGAGAGGATACCTGAATCAGCCCCAGCATTTT
CDR3: CASSLARGYLNQPQHF

V: TRBV14
J: TRBJ1-2
size: NA
D: NA
DNA: TGTGCCAGCAGCCAAAATTTCGGCAGCGCTAACTATGGCTACACCTTC
CDR3: CASSQNFGSANYGYTF

V: TRBV19
J: TRBJ2-7
size: few
D: TRBD2
DNA: TGTGCCAGTAGTAACCTCGCTAGCGGGACCTCCTACGAGCAGTACTTC
CDR3: CASSNLASGTSYEQYF

V: TRBV7-2
J: TRBJ1-3
size: many
D: NA
DNA: TGTGCCAGCAGCTTGACGACGGTTACTGGAAACACCATATATTTT
CDR3: CASSLTTVTGNTIYF

V: TRBV7-3
J: TRBJ2-2
size: NA
D: NA
DNA: TGTGCCAGCAGCTTAGGGGTGGGCACCGGGGAGCTGTTTTTT
CDR3: CASSLGVGTGELFF

V: TRBV6-2/TRBV6-3
J: TRBJ2-1
size: many
D: NA
DNA: TGTGCCAGCAGTTACTCGACGCGCCAGACTAGTCATGAGCAGTTCTTC
CDR3: CASSYSTRQTSHEQFF

V: TRBV7-9
J: TRBJ1-3
size: few
D: NA
DNA: TGTGCCAGCAGCTTAGCTGGGGTACCCTCTGGAAACACCATATATTTT
CDR3: CASSLAGVPSGNTIYF

V: TRBV7-2
J: TRBJ2-2
size: many
D: NA
DNA: TGTGCCAGCAGCCCAAAGACAGGGAACACCGGGGAGCTGTTTTTT
CDR3: CASSPKTGNTGELFF

V: TRBV7-9
J: TRBJ1-1
size: NA
D: NA
DNA: TGTGCCAGCAGCTTAGACGGGTCGAGGGCTGAAGCTTTCTTT
CDR3: CASSLDGSRAEAFF

V: TRBV19
J: TRBJ1-1
size: few
D: NA
DNA: TGTGCCAGCGTTCGCGCATACACTGAAGCTTTCTTT
CDR3: CASVRAYTEAFF

V: TRBV19
J: TRBJ2-3
size: NA
D: TRBD2
DNA: TGTGCCAGTAGTGCCTCAACTAGCGGGAGGACCTGGCAGACGCAGTATTTT
CDR3: CASSASTSGRTWQTQYF

V: TRBV12-3/TRBV12-4
J: TRBJ2-3
size: NA
D: NA
DNA: TGTGCCAGCAGTTTGGTATTCGGGCATACGCAGTATTTT
CDR3: CASSLVFGHTQYF